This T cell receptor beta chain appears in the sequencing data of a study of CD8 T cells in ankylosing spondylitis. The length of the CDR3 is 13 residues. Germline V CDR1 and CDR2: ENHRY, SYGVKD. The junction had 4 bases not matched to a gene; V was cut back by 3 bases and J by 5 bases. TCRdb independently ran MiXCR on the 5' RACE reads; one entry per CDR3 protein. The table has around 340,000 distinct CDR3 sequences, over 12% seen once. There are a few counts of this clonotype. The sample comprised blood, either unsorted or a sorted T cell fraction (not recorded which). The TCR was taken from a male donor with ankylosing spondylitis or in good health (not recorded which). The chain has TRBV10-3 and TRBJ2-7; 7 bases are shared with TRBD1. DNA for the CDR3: TGTGCCATCAGTGAAACAGGGGATGACGAGCAGTACTTC. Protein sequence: CAISETGDDEQYF.